One sample yielded the 13 T cell receptor beta chains listed below, sequenced in a study of CD8 T cells in ankylosing spondylitis. Whole-study findings and limits: Seemingly characteristic of ankylosing spondylitis blood was a TCR beta motif consisting of under 10 highly homologous variants.

Their antigens are not known. TCRdb recomputed calls from the 5' RACE reads with MiXCR, one row per CDR3 protein. This table holds some 840,000 distinct CDR3 sequences, approximately 12% found once. The specimen sequenced was blood, either unsorted or a sorted T cell fraction (not recorded which). Receptors originate from a male donor with ankylosing spondylitis.

The chain has TRBV18 and TRBJ1-1, with D hard to call. V shed 4 bases and J shed 8 bases, with 8 bases lying between them. This CDR3 is built from 11 residues. Germline CDR1 reads KGHSH; CDR2 reads LQKENI. CDR3 sequence (DNA): TGTGCCAGCTCACTCGAAAGAGAAGCTTTCTTT. Translating gives CASSLEREAFF.

This clonotype was picked up many times. V usage is TRBV7-2 and J usage is TRBJ2-7; 9 nucleotides agree with TRBD1. The germline CDR1 and CDR2 sequences are SGHTA and FQGNSA. V lost 2 bases, J lost 2 bases, and 4 bases stayed unmatched. The length of the CDR3 is 15 residues. Written as DNA, the CDR3 is TGTGCCAGCAGCTTATCGGGACAGGGAACCTACGAGCAGTACTTC. This gives the protein CASSLSGQGTYEQYF.

This clonotype was observed at least ten times. The V and J genes are TRBV20-1 and TRBJ2-3; no firm D call. CDR1 and CDR2 (germline): DFQATT, SNEGSKA (reference sequence). The CDR3 sequence is 12 residues long. Deletions cut 3 bases from V and 3 bases from J, with 7 bases between. This CDR3 reads CSASGLTDTQYF. In nucleotides, the CDR3 is TGCAGTGCTAGCGGTTTAACAGATACGCAGTATTTT.

The chain has TRBV27 and TRBJ2-2, with 13 bases identical to TRBD2. The V gene end was trimmed by 4 bases and the J gene end by 2 bases; junction bases not matched to a gene: 10. Per germline, CDR1 MNHEY and CDR2 SMNVEV (reference sequence). The CDR3 has 19 residues. The CDR3 sequence is CASSSLTGTSGINTGELFF. CDR3 nucleotide sequence: TGTGCCAGCAGTTCCCTGACCGGGACTAGCGGGATTAACACCGGGGAGCTGTTTTTT.

The rearrangement uses TRBV18 and TRBJ2-7; maybe TRBD2 (5 bases). Germline V CDR1 and CDR2: KGHSH, LQKENI. The V gene lost 3 bases and the J gene lost 3 bases, with 12 bases spanning the gap. This CDR3 is 14 amino acids long. The CDR3 here is CASSPTSRGYEQYF. CDR3 in DNA: TGTGCCAGCTCACCGACCTCTCGGGGCTACGAGCAGTACTTC.

This clonotype was counted ten times or more. The chain joins TRBV7-2 to TRBJ2-1; TRBD2 agrees at 13 bases. The J segment lost 6 bases and the V segment lost 5 bases, leaving 4 bases of the junction unmatched. The CDR3 loop spans 15 amino acids. Germline V gene sequence: CDR1 SGHTA, CDR2 FQGNSA. As DNA, the CDR3 is TGTGCCAGCAGCCTAAGGACTAGCGGGAGCAATGAGCAGTTCTTC. Amino acids: CASSLRTSGSNEQFF.

This clonotype occurred many times. CDR3 nucleotide sequence: TGCAGTGCTAGGGGAACAGGGTTCAATTCACCCCTCCACTTT. Translated: CSARGTGFNSPLHF. V is TRBV20-1 and J is TRBJ1-6; a weak D match, TRBD1 (6 bases). This CDR3 has 14 residues. V shed 3 bases and J shed 7 bases, with 13 bases lying between them. Germline assignment: CDR1 DFQATT and CDR2 SNEGSKA (reference sequence).

The chain uses TRBV6-5 and TRBJ1-6; the match to TRBD1 covers 8 bases. The CDR3 totals 15 residues. The V segment lost 5 bases and the J segment 8 bases; nucleotides outside the gene matches: 8. Per the germline V gene, CDR1 is MNHEY and CDR2 is SVGAGI. This chain's CDR3 is CASSNRQGRHSPLHF. The CDR3 DNA follows: TGTGCCAGCAGTAACCGACAGGGGAGGCATTCACCCCTCCACTTT.

The chain has TRBV7-2 and TRBJ1-1; 8 nucleotides match TRBD1. Germline trimming cut 10 bases from V and 0 bases from J; bases unmatched to any gene: 4. Germline lookup yields CDR1 SGHTA and CDR2 FQGNSA. The CDR3 is 13 amino acids. CDR3 in amino acids: CATRTGLNTEAFF. The CDR3 DNA follows: TGTGCCACCAGGACAGGGTTGAACACTGAAGCTTTCTTT.

This rearrangement joins TRBV11-2 to TRBJ2-2; no clear D. The V and J ends lost 3 bases and 8 bases respectively, with 10 bases between them. The CDR3 sequence is 13 residues long. Germline CDR1 is SGHAT and CDR2 is FQNNGV. The CDR3 DNA follows: TGTGCCAGCAGCTTTAATATCGGGGGGGAGCTGTTTTTT. Amino acid sequence: CASSFNIGGELFF.

The chain combines TRBV10-3 with TRBJ2-1; unclear D gene. Germline CDR1 ENHRY, CDR2 SYGVKD. The CDR3 sequence is 15 residues long. V was shortened by 7 bases and J by 5 bases, with 18 bases between the two germline ends. The CDR3 reads CAIKSWEREDNEQFF. In DNA form, the CDR3 reads TGTGCCATCAAATCATGGGAACGAGAGGACAATGAGCAGTTCTTC.

This clonotype was observed a handful of times. The J gene is TRBJ2-1, the V gene TRBV6-4; tentatively, D is TRBD1 (5 bases). V lost 6 bases, J lost 3 bases, and 18 bases lay in between. The CDR3 has 16 residues. Germline lookup yields CDR1 MRHNA and CDR2 SNTAGT. The CDR3 sequence: CASRPRGAPFYNEQFF. CDR3 nucleotides: TGTGCCAGCAGGCCCCGTGGGGCCCCTTTCTACAATGAGCAGTTCTTC.

V and J are TRBV13 and TRBJ1-4, with a tentative D call TRBD1 (6 bases). From germline, CDR1 is PRHDT and CDR2 FYEKMQ (reference sequence). V shed 4 bases and J shed 7 bases, with 13 bases lying between them. The CDR3 is 14 residues long. The CDR3 region has the DNA TGTGCCAGCAGCTCCTGGGGACATGGTGAAAAACTGTTTTTT. Its translation is CASSSWGHGEKLFF.